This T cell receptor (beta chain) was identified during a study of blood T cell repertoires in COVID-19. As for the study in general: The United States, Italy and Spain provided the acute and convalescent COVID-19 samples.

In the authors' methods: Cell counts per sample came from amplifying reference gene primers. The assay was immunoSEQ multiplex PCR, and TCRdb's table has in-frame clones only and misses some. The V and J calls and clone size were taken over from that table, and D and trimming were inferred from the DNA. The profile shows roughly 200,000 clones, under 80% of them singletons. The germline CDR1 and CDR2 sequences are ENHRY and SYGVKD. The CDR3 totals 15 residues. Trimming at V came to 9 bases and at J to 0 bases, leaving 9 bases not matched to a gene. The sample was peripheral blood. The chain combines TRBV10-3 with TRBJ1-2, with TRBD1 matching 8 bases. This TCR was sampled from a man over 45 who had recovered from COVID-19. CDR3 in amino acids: CAMGATGGSNYGYTF. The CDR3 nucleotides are TGTGCCATGGGAGCTACAGGGGGGTCTAACTATGGCTACACCTTC.